These 27 T cell receptor beta chains were all obtained from the same sample, sequenced in a study of T-cell reconstitution after alpha-beta-depleted transplantation in children. Using unique molecular identifiers, the investigators prepared the TCRbeta library. TCRdb reprocessed the PCR reads with MiXCR, giving one entry per CDR3 protein. Among almost 500,000 distinct CDR3 sequences, roughly an eighth were seen once, and the ten largest hold more than 5.5%. The material sequenced was PBMCs from the stem cell graft donor, taken from the stem cell graft. Every receptor here comes from a human donor who donated a stem cell graft to a child with combined immunodeficiency.

In its sample, this clonotype was seen many times. The J gene is TRBJ2-5, the V gene TRBV7-8, with D unclear. The germline V gene encodes CDR1 SGHVS and CDR2 FQNEAQ. CDR3 length: 15 residues. V was trimmed by 1 base and J by 5 bases, leaving 14 bases between them. In DNA form, the CDR3 reads TGTGCCAGCAGCTTAGTGGCCTACGTTAGGGAGACCCAGTACTTC. Translating gives CASSLVAYVRETQYF. Variable domain in full (rest from reference TRBV7-8 and TRBJ2-5): GAGVSQSPRYKVAKRGQDVALRCDPISGHVSLFWYQQALGQGPEFLTYFQNEAQLDKSGLPSDRFFAERPEGSVSTLKIQRTQQEDSAVYLCASSLVAYVRETQYFGPGTRLLVL.

This clonotype was counted many times. This chain links TRBV12-3 or TRBV12-4 with TRBJ2-1; TRBD2 matches 10 bases. V shed 5 bases, J shed 8 bases, and the junction held 12 bases outside the gene matches. The CDR3 length is 16 residues. CDR3 DNA sequence: TGTGCCAGCAGTCCCTTGCTGGCTAGCGGGAGCCATGAGCAGTTCTTC. It codes for CASSPLLASGSHEQFF.

This clonotype has just a few counts. The chain joins TRBV12-3 or TRBV12-4 to TRBJ1-1; D gene ambiguous. V gave up 3 bases and J gave up 1 base, with 30 bases separating them. This CDR3 spans 21 amino acids. The CDR3 loop reads CASSFRTAARSALRTNTEAFF. DNA for the CDR3: TGTGCCAGCAGTTTTAGGACGGCGGCCCGGAGCGCCCTAAGGACGAACACTGAAGCTTTCTTT.

This clonotype has ten or more counts. V usage is TRBV5-1 and J usage is TRBJ2-7; the match to TRBD1 covers 7 bases. V shed 2 bases and J 0 bases; nucleotides not matched to a gene: 11. The CDR3 spans 17 residues. CDR1 and CDR2 (germline): SGHRS, YFSETQ. The CDR3 sequence: CASSLSSRGTVSYEQYF. CDR3 nucleotides: TGCGCCAGCAGCTTATCGTCGAGAGGGACAGTCTCCTACGAGCAGTACTTC.

This clonotype was seen at least ten times. The CDR3 loop reads CASSLTPGYEQYF. Written as DNA, the CDR3 is TGTGCCAGCAGCTTAACTCCTGGGTACGAGCAGTACTTC. This sequence joins TRBV7-3 and TRBJ2-7; D call uncertain. Trimming took 0 bases from V and 4 from J, leaving 7 bases between them. This CDR3 region has 13 residues. CDR1 is SGHTA, CDR2 FQGTGA, per germline.

Ten or more counts support this clonotype. This chain uses TRBV6-5 with TRBJ2-3, with D maybe TRBD2 (6 bases). Germline V gives CDR1 MNHEY, CDR2 SVGAGI. V lost 2 bases to trimming and J lost 1 base, with 10 bases between them. The length of the CDR3 is 15 residues. The CDR3 is CASSYGASGTDTQYF. CDR3 in DNA: TGTGCCAGCAGTTACGGTGCTAGCGGCACAGATACGCAGTATTTT.

This clonotype was counted a few times. This chain joins TRBV7-3 and TRBJ2-1, with 9 bases aligning to TRBD2. This CDR3 comprises 17 residues. V was clipped by 2 bases and J by 2 bases; unmatched bases: 7. Germline CDR1 is SGHTA and CDR2 is FQGTGA. For the CDR3, the DNA is TGTGCCAGCAGCTTAGGGGGGCTAGCGGGGACCTACAATGAGCAGTTCTTC. This encodes CASSLGGLAGTYNEQFF.

This clonotype was picked up many times. This sequence joins TRBV3-1 and TRBJ2-1, with 8 nucleotides matching TRBD1. The CDR3 spans 16 residues. V was pared by 0 bases and J by 6 bases, with 7 bases of the junction left unmatched. CDR1 is LGHDT and CDR2 is YNNKEL in the germline V gene (reference sequence). CDR3 protein: CASSQDRTGGINEQFF. In DNA, the CDR3 is TGTGCCAGCAGCCAAGATCGAACAGGGGGTATCAATGAGCAGTTCTTC.

This clonotype was observed a handful of times. The chain couples TRBV11-2 to TRBJ2-7; 10 positions match TRBD2. The CDR3 loop spans 18 amino acids. CDR1 SGHAT and CDR2 FQNNGV come from the germline V gene. Losses at the gene ends were 3 bases for V and 3 bases for J; bases not matched to a gene: 14. Here the CDR3 DNA reads TGTGCCAGCAGCTTGTACCGAGGGCTAGCGGGAGAGGACTACGAGCAGTACTTC. Amino acid sequence: CASSLYRGLAGEDYEQYF. The full variable domain, rest sourced from reference TRBV11-2 and TRBJ2-7, is EAGVAQSPRYKIIEKRQSVAFWCNPISGHATLYWYQQILGQGPKLLIQFQNNGVVDDSQLPKDRFSAERLKGVDSTLKIQPAKLEDSAVYLCASSLYRGLAGEDYEQYFGPGTRLTVT.

This clonotype was seen a handful of times. The chain is built from TRBV12-3 or TRBV12-4 and TRBJ2-5; D tentatively reads TRBD1 or TRBD2 (5 bases each). This CDR3 has 15 amino acids. V lost 1 base to trimming and J lost 2 bases, with 11 bases between them. The CDR3 loop is CASSLDTGPQETQYF. In DNA, the CDR3 is TGTGCCAGCAGTTTAGATACGGGGCCGCAAGAGACCCAGTACTTC.

The rearrangement joins TRBV7-4 to TRBJ2-7; D is perhaps TRBD1 (8 bases). The CDR3 runs 14 residues. CDR1 and CDR2 from the germline V gene are SGHVT and SQSDAQ. Trimming removed 3 bases from V and 3 bases from J, with 12 bases in between. CDR3 nucleotide sequence: TGTGCCAGCAGCTTTACAGGGGGGGGCTACGAGCAGTACTTC. Its protein is CASSFTGGGYEQYF.

This clonotype was counted between two and nine times. The J gene is TRBJ1-2, the V gene TRBV4-3; 7 bases align to TRBD1. From germline, CDR1 is LGHNA and CDR2 YSLEER. V was pared by 0 bases and J by 4 bases, with 8 bases of the junction left unmatched. The CDR3 spans 16 residues. CDR3 sequence: CASSQDIGDRAYGYTF. The DNA of the CDR3 is TGCGCCAGCAGCCAAGATATCGGCGACAGGGCCTATGGCTACACCTTC.

This clonotype was observed at least ten times. The gene calls are TRBV29-1 and TRBJ2-1; 12 bases are a match to TRBD2. Germline lookup yields CDR1 SQVTM and CDR2 ANQGSEA. The CDR3 sequence is 16 residues long. V trimming: 2 bases; J trimming: 4 bases; junction bases outside the gene matches: 6. CDR3 sequence (DNA): TGCAGCGTTGAATACCTAGGACTAGCGGGATACAATGAGCAGTTCTTC. Protein: CSVEYLGLAGYNEQFF.

J is TRBJ1-5 and V is TRBV15; possibly TRBD1 for D (5 bases). V lost 8 bases and J 2 bases, leaving 16 bases between the germline ends. CDR1 is LNHNV, CDR2 YYDKDF, per germline (reference sequence). This CDR3 is 15 amino acids long. CDR3 residues: CATEEGQGGNQPQHF. The CDR3 DNA is TGTGCCACCGAAGAGGGGCAGGGCGGCAATCAGCCCCAGCATTTT.

The sample holds a few counts of this clonotype. This sequence joins TRBV7-8 and TRBJ2-1; 7 bases align to TRBD1. The V and J ends lost 5 bases and 16 bases, in that order; junction bases with no gene match: 11. Germline V gene sequence: CDR1 SGHVS, CDR2 FQNEAQ. The CDR3 covers 12 residues. This CDR3 is CASSPRQGGGFF. The CDR3 bases are TGTGCCAGCAGCCCTAGACAGGGTGGAGGTTTCTTC.

This clonotype was seen a handful of times. The chain couples TRBV29-1 to TRBJ2-6, with 8 positions matching TRBD1. Germline CDR1 is SQVTM and CDR2 is ANQGSEA. V was pared by 7 bases and J by 4 bases, with 6 bases of the junction left unmatched. CDR3 length: 14 amino acids. CDR3 DNA sequence: TGCAGCGCCTTGACAGGGGTCGGGGCCAACGTCCTGACTTTC. Residues: CSALTGVGANVLTF.

The chain recombines TRBV6-5 with TRBJ1-2; a possible D gene is TRBD1 (6 bases). V lost 2 bases and J lost 5, with 15 bases in between. This CDR3 is 15 amino acids long. Germline V gene data show CDR1 as MNHEY and CDR2 as SVGAGI. DNA of the CDR3: TGTGCCAGCAGTTACGGGGGCAGTACCTTTTATGGCTACACCTTC. Its translation: CASSYGGSTFYGYTF.

V and J are TRBV2 and TRBJ2-1; the match to TRBD2 covers 8 bases. This CDR3 has 17 amino acids. Looked up from germline, CDR1 is SNHLY and CDR2 is FYNNEI. The V gene end was trimmed by 6 bases and the J gene end by 4 bases; junction bases not matched to a gene: 14. The CDR3 DNA is TGTGCCAGCAGGGGAGGCGTCGGGAGCGGGAGATACAATGAGCAGTTCTTC. Translating it yields CASRGGVGSGRYNEQFF.

This clonotype was seen a few times. This chain joins TRBV15 and TRBJ2-5; D may be TRBD1 or TRBD2 (5 bases each). Looked up from germline, CDR1 is LNHNV and CDR2 is YYDKDF (reference sequence). CDR3 length: 15 residues. The V end was cut by 1 base, the J end by 1 base, with 10 bases between. The CDR3, as DNA: TGTGCCACCAGCAGAGCGACGGGGCTCCAAGAGACCCAGTACTTC. Translation: CATSRATGLQETQYF.

This clonotype was counted only a few times. The chain combines TRBV5-1 with TRBJ2-5; 10 bases align to TRBD2. J lost 5 bases, V lost 4 bases, and 8 bases had no gene match. The CDR3 consists of 15 residues. CDR1 and CDR2 from the germline V gene are SGHRS and YFSETQ. This chain's CDR3 is CASSDLAGVGETQYF. In DNA form, the CDR3 reads TGCGCCAGCAGCGATCTAGCGGGAGTAGGGGAGACCCAGTACTTC.

This clonotype was counted many times. CDR3 nucleotide sequence: TGTGCCAGCAGCCGGACTAGCTCTGGGGCCAACGTCCTGACTTTC. Its protein is CASSRTSSGANVLTF. J is TRBJ2-6 and V is TRBV6-1; 7 bases map to TRBD2. Germline V gene lookup returns CDR1 MNHNS and CDR2 SASEGT. Germline trimming cut 6 bases from V and 0 bases from J; bases unmatched to any gene: 2. The CDR3 consists of 15 residues.

V and J are TRBV9 and TRBJ2-1, with 8 bases aligning to TRBD2. The CDR3 sequence is 15 residues long. V was pared by 0 bases and J by 9 bases, with 8 bases of the junction left unmatched. Germline values: CDR1 SGDLS, CDR2 YYNGEE. The CDR3 sequence is CASSVDAGGGGEQFF. The CDR3 DNA reads TGTGCCAGCAGCGTAGACGCGGGAGGTGGCGGTGAGCAGTTCTTC.

This clonotype was found a few times. The chain employs TRBV5-1 and TRBJ2-3; the D gene is possibly TRBD1 (6 bases). The CDR3 has 16 amino acids. Germline values: CDR1 SGHRS, CDR2 YFSETQ. Trimming removed 0 bases from V and 2 bases from J, with 13 bases in between. This chain's CDR3 is CASSLGWGRLTDTQYF. As DNA, the CDR3 is TGCGCCAGCAGCTTGGGCTGGGGGCGACTCACAGATACGCAGTATTTT.

The gene calls are TRBV29-1 and TRBJ2-7, with 11 bases aligning to TRBD1. The CDR3 consists of 15 residues. V lost 6 bases, J lost 2 bases, and 9 bases stayed unmatched. Germline V gene sequence: CDR1 SQVTM, CDR2 ANQGSEA. In DNA, the CDR3 is TGCAGCGTCCAAGGGGGACAGGGGGTACCCTACGAGCAGTACTTC. Translating gives CSVQGGQGVPYEQYF.

This clonotype was seen at least ten times. The chain links TRBV12-3 or TRBV12-4 to TRBJ2-1; TRBD2 is a possible D gene (6 bases). The CDR3 totals 15 residues. V was trimmed by 3 bases and J by 2 bases, leaving 11 bases between them. The CDR3 region is CASSFAGTPYNEQFF. The DNA of the CDR3 is TGTGCCAGCAGTTTCGCGGGAACTCCCTACAATGAGCAGTTCTTC.

Only a few counts were recorded for this clonotype. This sequence joins TRBV4-3 and TRBJ2-1; 7 nucleotides line up with TRBD2. From germline, CDR1 is LGHNA and CDR2 YSLEER. The CDR3 contains 17 residues. Losses at the gene ends were 0 bases for V and 2 bases for J; bases not matched to a gene: 7. The CDR3 reads CASSQDLLAVAYNEQFF. The CDR3 DNA follows: TGCGCCAGCAGCCAAGATCTTCTAGCGGTGGCCTACAATGAGCAGTTCTTC.

This clonotype was picked up many times. V gene TRBV7-9 combines with J gene TRBJ2-2; 11 positions match TRBD2. The length of the CDR3 is 16 residues. Germline V gives CDR1 SEHNR, CDR2 FQNEAQ (reference sequence). Trimming at V came to 3 bases and at J to 5 bases, leaving 5 bases not matched to a gene. The DNA of the CDR3 is TGTGCCAGCAGCTTTACTAGCGGGAGCGGTACCGGGGAGCTGTTTTTT. Its protein product is CASSFTSGSGTGELFF.